The T cell receptor (beta chain) described here comes from a study of shared clonotypes between healthy human individuals. Samples underwent the assay at deep level. TCRdb keeps only in-frame clones here, not all; method: immunoSEQ multiplex PCR. Of about half a million clones in the sample, 79% were seen once. Germline lookup yields CDR1 SGHNT and CDR2 YYREEE (reference sequence). The CDR3 runs 13 residues. After removal of 4 bases from V and 3 bases from J, the junction contained 4 bases not matched to a gene. The specimen sequenced was PBMCs. The V and J genes are TRBV5-4 and TRBJ2-7, with 7 bases matching TRBD1. The receptor was isolated from a woman aged 40 to 49 in good health. Some clones in this sample may be carry-over from other donors' samples. CDR3: CASSPAGGYEQYF. CDR3 coding DNA: TGTGCCAGCAGCCCCGCAGGGGGCTACGAGCAGTACTTC.